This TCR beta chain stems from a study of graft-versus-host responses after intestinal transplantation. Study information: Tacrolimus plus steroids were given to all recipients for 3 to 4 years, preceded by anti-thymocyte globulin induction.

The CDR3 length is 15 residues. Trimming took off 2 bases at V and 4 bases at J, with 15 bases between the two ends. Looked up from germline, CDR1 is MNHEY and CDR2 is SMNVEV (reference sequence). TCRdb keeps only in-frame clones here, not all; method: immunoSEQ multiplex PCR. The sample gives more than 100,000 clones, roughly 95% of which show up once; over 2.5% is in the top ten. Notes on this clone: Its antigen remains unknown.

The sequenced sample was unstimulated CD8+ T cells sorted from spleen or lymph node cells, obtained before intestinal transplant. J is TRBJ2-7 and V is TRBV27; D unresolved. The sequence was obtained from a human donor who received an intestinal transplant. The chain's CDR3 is CASSLTASSLYEQYF. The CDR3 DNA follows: TGTGCCAGCAGTTTAACCGCTAGTTCCCTGTACGAGCAGTACTTC.